The 29 T cell receptor beta chains listed next were all sequenced from one sample in a study of regulatory T cells in long-lasting Graves disease. Time point in this sample: persistent/refractory GD, antithyroid drugs over 5 years with positive TRAb. PBMC RNA served as the TCR library source. Sequencing libraries for TCR beta were prepared with iRepertoire HTBI primers and Arm-PCR of CDR3 regions. Via MiXCR, TCRdb re-called the multiplex PCR reads, giving one row per CDR3 protein. This table has about 430,000 distinct CDR3 sequences, 21% appearing once. The input for sequencing was peripheral blood mononuclear cells (PBMCs), taken when the disease was refractory, from a patient treated with antithyroid drugs. These TCRs come from a female donor with Graves disease.

The gene calls are TRBV7-8 and TRBJ2-3; 7 bases are shared with TRBD2. The CDR3 covers 14 residues. Per the germline V gene, CDR1 is SGHVS and CDR2 is FQNEAQ. Trimming cost V 5 bases and J 2 bases; bases outside gene matches: 4. The CDR3 loop reads CASSRGTNTDTQYF. CDR3 coding DNA: TGTGCCAGCAGCCGAGGGACTAACACAGATACGCAGTATTTT.

In DNA, the CDR3 is TGTGCCAGCAGTTTTATAACCCACCAGGGGATAGGCAATCAGCCCCAGCATTTT. This sequence encodes CASSFITHQGIGNQPQHF. V usage is TRBV27 and J usage is TRBJ1-5; maybe TRBD1 (6 bases). V lost 3 bases and J lost 2, with 20 bases in between. This CDR3 region has 18 residues. Germline V CDR1 and CDR2: MNHEY, SMNVEV (reference sequence).

Points on this clonotype: Compared with germline, one end of the junction differs, possibly owing to a read error. The V and J genes are TRBV3-1 and TRBJ2-5, with 8 positions matching TRBD2. The CDR3 length is 14 residues. Looked up from germline, CDR1 is LGHDT and CDR2 is YNNKEL (reference sequence). The DNA for the CDR3 is TGTGCCAGCAACCAAGCGGGAGTCGGAGAGACCCAGTACTTC. Protein sequence: CASNQAGVGETQYF.

This clonotype was counted at least ten times. The gene calls are TRBV2 and TRBJ2-5; D tentatively fits TRBD1 or TRBD2 (5 bases each). This CDR3 is 13 amino acids long. Trimming cost V 6 bases and J 1 base, with 9 bases left between them. Looked up from germline, CDR1 is SNHLY and CDR2 is FYNNEI. The DNA for the CDR3 is TGTGCCAGCAGGGGGGATTCCCAAGAGACCCAGTACTTC. Translation: CASRGDSQETQYF.

The chain combines TRBV27 with TRBJ2-7, with 10 bases fitting TRBD1. The germline gives CDR1 MNHEY, CDR2 SMNVEV (reference sequence). CDR3 length equals 15 residues. Trimming removed 5 bases from V and 7 bases from J; junction bases left unmatched: 11. In DNA, the CDR3 is TGTGCCAGCAGTAGTAAGGGACAGGGGACGTGGGAGCAGTACTTC. Translation gives CASSSKGQGTWEQYF.

The chain employs TRBV29-1 and TRBJ2-3; 7 nucleotides line up with TRBD2. This CDR3 contains 15 residues. Trimming took 3 bases from V and 4 from J; bases not matched to a gene: 10. The germline V gene has CDR1 SQVTM and CDR2 ANQGSEA. Here the CDR3 DNA reads TGCAGCGTTGATCGGTGGCGGGAGCTCGCAGATACGCAGTATTTT. This gives the protein CSVDRWRELADTQYF.

This clonotype was picked up many times. This rearrangement joins TRBV28 to TRBJ2-3; no definite D call. This CDR3 has 14 amino acids. Germline V gene lookup returns CDR1 MDHEN and CDR2 SYDVKM. Trimming shortened V by 2 bases and J by 0 bases, and 6 bases separated the two germline ends. The DNA for the CDR3 is TGTGCCAGCAGTTTAGGTGGGAGCACAGATACGCAGTATTTT. Translation gives CASSLGGSTDTQYF.

The CDR3 reads CASSFKGSLEQYF. The CDR3 bases are TGTGCCAGCAGCTTTAAGGGGTCCCTCGAGCAGTACTTC. This chain joins TRBV5-8 and TRBJ2-7; D is perhaps TRBD1 (5 bases). Germline loops: CDR1 SGHTS, CDR2 YDEGEE. The CDR3 contains 13 residues. V was clipped by 2 bases and J by 6 bases, with 12 bases between them.

This clonotype came up once. The conserved closing phenylalanine or tryptophan is absent in this CDR3, likely reflecting a read error. The chain employs TRBV20-1 and TRBJ1-5; no firm D call. CDR1 is DFQATT, CDR2 SNEGSKA, per germline (reference sequence). The CDR3 sequence is 12 residues long. The V end lost 0 bases, the J end lost 6 bases, and 6 bases lay between the germline ends. The CDR3 spells CSAREGLQPQHL. The DNA for the CDR3 is TGCAGTGCTAGAGAAGGACTTCAGCCCCAGCATTTG.

The J gene is TRBJ2-7, the V gene TRBV5-1; 8 nucleotides align to TRBD1. The germline V gene has CDR1 SGHRS and CDR2 YFSETQ. The CDR3 has 14 residues. V was pared by 3 bases and J by 4 bases, with 6 bases of the junction left unmatched. CDR3 nucleotide sequence: TGCGCCAGCAGCTCGGGACAGGATGAATACGAGCAGTACTTC. Translation gives CASSSGQDEYEQYF.

About this clonotype: This may arise from a read error, as a much more abundant clone is one base away. The chain combines TRBV6-5 with TRBJ1-2; perhaps TRBD1 as D (5 bases). CDR3 size: 15 residues. Germline V gives CDR1 MNHEY, CDR2 SVGAGI. This CDR3 is CACSYSQEPSYGYTF. CDR3 DNA: TGTGCCTGCAGTTACTCACAGGAACCTTCCTATGGCTACACCTTC.

The table lists this clonotype with many counts. The CDR3 nucleotides read TGTGCCAGCAGTCCTTTGCGGCGGGAATTAAGCGAGCAGTACTTC. Its translation: CASSPLRRELSEQYF. The V and J genes are TRBV25-1 and TRBJ2-7; D might be TRBD2 (6 bases). V was shortened by 5 bases and J by 6 bases, with 20 bases between the two germline ends. Germline loops: CDR1 MGHDK, CDR2 SYGVNS. This CDR3 is 15 amino acids long.

This clonotype was counted a few times. V is TRBV6-1 and J is TRBJ2-5; TRBD2 aligns across 9 bases. With V trimmed by 6 bases and J by 5 bases, 10 bases remained unmatched. This CDR3 comprises 15 residues. The V gene's germline CDR1 is MNHNS and CDR2 SASEGT. The CDR3 spells CASSPRGGRGETQYF. The DNA for the CDR3 is TGTGCCAGCAGCCCCCGGGGCGGGAGGGGGGAGACCCAGTACTTC.

This clonotype was detected a few times. A far larger clone differs by one base, so this is likely a read error. The chain employs TRBV12-3 or TRBV12-4 and TRBJ2-5; 10 positions agree with TRBD1. This CDR3 comprises 15 residues. The trim removed 4 bases at V and 5 bases at J, leaving 7 bases unmatched. The CDR3 bases are TGTGCCAGCAGTTGGGACAGGGGCACAAAGGAGACCCAGTACTTC. It is translated as CASSWDRGTKETQYF.

V gene TRBV12-5 combines with J gene TRBJ2-2; 10 positions match TRBD2. V was pared by 6 bases and J by 5 bases, with 12 bases of the junction left unmatched. Looked up from germline, CDR1 is LGHNT and CDR2 is FRNRAP. CDR3 size: 17 residues. The CDR3 is CASGFSSSGSRTGELFF. The CDR3 nucleotides are TGTGCTAGTGGGTTCTCCTCTAGCGGGAGCAGGACCGGGGAGCTGTTTTTT.

Details on this clonotype: This may be a read error: a much more frequent sequence differs by one nucleotide. V and J are TRBV15 and TRBJ1-5; 12 nucleotides agree with TRBD1. Trimming at V came to 3 bases and at J to 7 bases, leaving 4 bases not matched to a gene. The germline gives CDR1 LNHNV, CDR2 YYDKDF (reference sequence). The CDR3 is made up of 15 amino acids. The DNA of the CDR3 is TGTGCCACCAGCAGTCGGGACAGGGGGCAACAGCCCCAGCATTTT. Translation: CATSSRDRGQQPQHF.

The chain recombines TRBV6-1 with TRBJ2-2; 9 bases line up with TRBD2. Germline trimming cut 7 bases from V and 6 bases from J; bases unmatched to any gene: 6. This CDR3 region has 14 residues. Germline V lookup: CDR1 MNHNS, CDR2 SASEGT. CDR3 loop: CASTIAGVPGELFF. CDR3 in DNA: TGTGCCAGCACAATAGCGGGAGTCCCCGGGGAGCTGTTTTTT.

This clonotype was counted many times. V gene TRBV28 combines with J gene TRBJ1-4; unclear D gene. Germline-derived CDR1 and CDR2 are MDHEN and SYDVKM. Trimming took off 6 bases at V and 4 bases at J, with 15 bases between the two ends. This CDR3 contains 15 residues. CDR3 region: CASRRGLPINEKLFF. As DNA, the CDR3 is TGTGCCAGCAGACGGGGTTTACCGATTAATGAAAAACTGTTTTTT.

This clonotype was observed many times. The chain recombines TRBV2 with TRBJ2-5; the D gene could be TRBD1 or TRBD2 (5 bases each). In germline, CDR1 is SNHLY, CDR2 FYNNEI. V lost 7 bases, J lost 4 bases, and 19 bases lay in between. CDR3 size: 15 residues. This chain's CDR3 is CASTRTWSGRETQYF. In nucleotides, the CDR3 is TGTGCCAGCACCCGAACTTGGTCAGGGAGAGAGACCCAGTACTTC.

This clonotype was observed many times. The V call is TRBV15, the J call TRBJ1-5; D ambiguous. Germline CDR1 is LNHNV and CDR2 is YYDKDF (reference sequence). This CDR3 is 16 amino acids long. V lost 3 bases and J 4 bases, leaving 16 bases between the germline ends. The CDR3 loop reads CATSRTQAVGNQPQHF. CDR3 DNA sequence: TGTGCCACCAGCAGGACTCAGGCCGTGGGTAATCAGCCCCAGCATTTT.

The CDR3 DNA sequence: TGTGCCACCAGTGAGTTGACAGGGGGCGCGGACGGGGAGCTGTTTTTT. This gives the protein CATSELTGGADGELFF. J is TRBJ2-2 and V is TRBV24-1; 10 bases are shared with TRBD1. This CDR3 comprises 16 residues. The germline V gene encodes CDR1 KGHDR and CDR2 SFDVKD. The trim removed 4 bases at V and 7 bases at J, leaving 8 bases unmatched.

This chain links TRBV18 with TRBJ1-1; 9 bases are shared with TRBD1. Germline CDR1 reads KGHSH; CDR2 reads LQKENI. Losses at the gene ends were 6 bases for V and 1 base for J; bases not matched to a gene: 6. The CDR3 consists of 15 residues. The CDR3 region has the DNA TGTGCCAGCTCCTCCTGGACAGGGGAGAACACTGAAGCTTTCTTT. This gives the protein CASSSWTGENTEAFF.

V and J are TRBV7-2 and TRBJ1-2; possible D gene TRBD1, 5 bases. Germline values: CDR1 SGHTA, CDR2 FQGNSA. CDR3 length: 15 residues. V lost 0 bases to trimming and J lost 7 bases, with 15 bases between them. CDR3 protein: CASSLAGGGSAGYTF. The CDR3 region has the DNA TGTGCCAGCAGCTTAGCCGGGGGTGGGTCGGCTGGCTACACCTTC.

This clonotype showed up just once. A read error may be the cause here, since a much bigger clone is one base away. The chain is built from TRBV28 and TRBJ1-4, with TRBD1 matching over 8 bases. CDR3 length: 16 residues. CDR1 and CDR2 from the germline V gene are MDHEN and SYDVKM. V shed 5 bases and J 7 bases; nucleotides not matched to a gene: 12. This chain's CDR3 is CASSPHRGNLIEKLFF. DNA for the CDR3: TGTGCCAGCAGTCCACACAGGGGGAACCTTATTGAAAAACTGTTTTTT.

This clonotype was seen more than once but under ten times. This chain connects TRBV7-8 to TRBJ2-5; D not resolved. The germline gives CDR1 SGHVS, CDR2 FQNEAQ. This CDR3 is built from 18 residues. Deletions cut 2 bases from V and 0 bases from J, with 19 bases between. Written as DNA, the CDR3 is TGTGCCAGCAGCTTATCCGGCGCGGCGGACCCGTACCAAGAGACCCAGTACTTC. Its translation: CASSLSGAADPYQETQYF.

The sample holds many counts of this clonotype. The chain joins TRBV14 to TRBJ1-4, with D unclear. The germline CDR1 and CDR2 sequences are SGHDN and FVKESK. Trimming cost V 2 bases and J 4 bases, with 20 bases left between them. The CDR3 has 18 residues. CDR3 protein: CASSQTATKNHNNEKLFF. CDR3 coding DNA: TGTGCCAGCAGCCAAACAGCGACCAAAAATCACAATAATGAAAAACTGTTTTTT.

This clonotype was seen repeatedly, ten times or more. The chain links TRBV10-3 to TRBJ1-1; 9 bases match TRBD1. Germline V gene lookup returns CDR1 ENHRY and CDR2 SYGVKD. The CDR3 spans 16 residues. Unmatched junction bases numbered 12, after V lost 0 bases and J lost 10 bases. The CDR3 spells CAISESFGTGTSTAFF. In DNA, the CDR3 is TGTGCCATCAGTGAGTCGTTTGGGACAGGGACCTCCACAGCTTTCTTT.

The sample holds many counts of this clonotype. The gene calls are TRBV27 and TRBJ1-1; D might be TRBD1 (5 bases). The CDR3 is 17 amino acids. Deletions cut 1 base from V and 2 bases from J, with 17 bases between. Germline CDR1 reads MNHEY; CDR2 reads SMNVEV (reference sequence). The CDR3 sequence is CASSLFAGLNGNTEAFF. CDR3 DNA: TGTGCCAGCAGTTTATTCGCAGGGTTAAATGGAAACACTGAAGCTTTCTTT.

The V call is TRBV28, the J call TRBJ2-3, with 12 bases matching TRBD2. Losses at the gene ends were 3 bases for V and 4 bases for J; bases not matched to a gene: 14. CDR1 MDHEN and CDR2 SYDVKM come from the germline V gene. The CDR3 has 19 amino acids. The CDR3 DNA reads as TGTGCCAGCAGTTTGTTCCCGGGACAGACTAGCGGGAGTGCAGATACGCAGTATTTT. Amino acid sequence: CASSLFPGQTSGSADTQYF.